A selection of T cell receptor beta chains follows, all from one sample in a study of blood T cell repertoires in COVID-19. Profiled with immunoSEQ multiplex PCR; TCRdb holds only in-frame clones, not every one. The data contain 95,000 to 150,000 clones, 80% to 85% of them seen just once; the ten biggest clones take up around 4.2%. Material: PBMCs or T cells enriched from blood (not recorded which). These TCRs come from a woman aged 25 to 39 who had recovered from COVID-19. Both conserved end residues are part of each CDR3. D genes are given only for firm matches. Only part of the rows carry a size: once, few, many, or a class if the clone is expanded.

size: .; J: TRBJ1-3; V: TRBV6-5; D: .; DNA: TGTGCCAGCTCCGGGACGGCGGGGTTCACCATATATTTT; CDR3: CASSGTAGFTIYF
size: .; J: TRBJ2-2; V: TRBV4-3; D: .; DNA: TGCGCCAGCAGCCAAGATAAGGCGGGCGGGGAGCTGTTTTTT; CDR3: CASSQDKAGGELFF
size: .; J: TRBJ1-2; V: TRBV3-1/TRBV3-2; D: TRBD1; DNA: TGTGCCAGTCAGGGGGGTAGCTATGGCTACACCTTC; CDR3: CASQGGSYGYTF
size: .; J: TRBJ1-6; V: TRBV28; D: .; DNA: TGTGCCAGCAGTCCCGACAGGAGTCCCTATAATTCACCCCTCCACTTT; CDR3: CASSPDRSPYNSPLHF
size: .; J: TRBJ2-1; V: TRBV2; D: .; DNA: TGTGCCAGCAGGAATCGGGCAGGGACTTTCTCCTACAATGAGCAGTTCTTC; CDR3: CASRNRAGTFSYNEQFF
size: .; J: TRBJ2-7; V: TRBV9; D: .; DNA: TGTGCCAGCGCGGTTCGCGGCTCCTACGAGCAGTACTTC; CDR3: CASAVRGSYEQYF
size: .; J: TRBJ1-2; V: TRBV29-1; D: .; DNA: TGCAGCGTAATGTCCGGGACATCTAACTATGGCTACACCTTC; CDR3: CSVMSGTSNYGYTF
size: .; J: TRBJ2-1; V: TRBV28; D: .; DNA: TGTGCCAGCAGTCCCGCCCGGGAGCAGTTCTTC; CDR3: CASSPAREQFF
size: .; J: TRBJ2-7; V: TRBV18; D: TRBD2; DNA: TGTGCCACTTCCTCGTTCCAACCCACGAGCGGGAGCTCCTACGAGCAGTACTTC; CDR3: CATSSFQPTSGSSYEQYF
size: .; J: TRBJ2-5; V: TRBV5-8; D: TRBD2; DNA: TGTGCCAGCAGCTTGGCGCGACTAGCGGGAGCCCGAGGGACCCAGTACTTC; CDR3: CASSLARLAGARGTQYF
size: .; J: TRBJ2-7; V: TRBV4-1; D: TRBD1; DNA: TGCGCCAGCAGCCAAGGTCGGACAGGGAGGACCTACGAGCAGTACTTC; CDR3: CASSQGRTGRTYEQYF
size: many; J: TRBJ2-5; V: TRBV12-3/TRBV12-4; D: .; DNA: TGTGCCAGCAGTCTCCAAGAGACCCAGTACTTC; CDR3: CASSLQETQYF
size: .; J: TRBJ1-6; V: TRBV4-1; D: .; DNA: TGCGCCAGCAGCCAAGATCGTACGGGTTCCTATAATTCACCCCTCCACTTT; CDR3: CASSQDRTGSYNSPLHF
size: .; J: TRBJ2-7; V: TRBV7-2; D: .; DNA: TGTGCCAGCAGCTTACGGCAGGAATCCTACGAGCAGTACTTC; CDR3: CASSLRQESYEQYF
size: .; J: TRBJ2-5; V: TRBV28; D: TRBD2; DNA: TGTGCCAGCACCCCCTGGGGCTATGCGGGAGAACAAGAGACCCAGTACTTC; CDR3: CASTPWGYAGEQETQYF
size: .; J: TRBJ2-7; V: TRBV7-9; D: .; DNA: TGTGCCAGCAGCCCCCCCTCCGAGCAGTACTTC; CDR3: CASSPPSEQYF
size: .; J: TRBJ2-4; V: TRBV19; D: TRBD1; DNA: TGTGCCAGTAGCCTCGGGCAGGGGGCGGGTGTATCCAAAAACATTCAGTACTTC; CDR3: CASSLGQGAGVSKNIQYF
size: .; J: TRBJ1-5; V: TRBV10-3; D: .; DNA: TGTGCCATCAGTGAGGGACAGCTGAATCAGCCCCAGCATTTT; CDR3: CAISEGQLNQPQHF
size: .; J: TRBJ1-2; V: TRBV28; D: TRBD1; DNA: TGTGCCAGCGCCGTTAAAGTCTGGGCAGGGGGTCGGGATGGCTACACCTTC; CDR3: CASAVKVWAGGRDGYTF
size: .; J: TRBJ2-7; V: TRBV28; D: .; DNA: TGTGCCAGCAGCCGTCCGGGGACACAATCCTACGAGCAGTACTTC; CDR3: CASSRPGTQSYEQYF
size: .; J: TRBJ1-6; V: TRBV6-2/TRBV6-3; D: .; DNA: TGTGCCAGCAGTTACGGGGAGACTTATTCACCCCTCCACTTT; CDR3: CASSYGETYSPLHF
size: few; J: TRBJ2-3; V: TRBV4-1; D: .; DNA: TGCGCCAGCAGCCAATTCTTTACTAGCACAGATACGCAGTATTTT; CDR3: CASSQFFTSTDTQYF
size: .; J: TRBJ2-1; V: TRBV7-2; D: TRBD2; DNA: TGTGCCAGCAGCTCGGGACTAGCGATGTGGAATGAGCAGTTCTTC; CDR3: CASSSGLAMWNEQFF
size: .; J: TRBJ2-5; V: TRBV13; D: .; DNA: TGTGCCAGCAGCTTCCCCGAGCCCACAGAGACCCAGTACTTC; CDR3: CASSFPEPTETQYF
size: .; J: TRBJ2-1; V: TRBV24-1; D: TRBD2; DNA: TGTGCCACCAGTGATTTGAGGCCTAGCGGGTTCAATGAGCAGTTCTTC; CDR3: CATSDLRPSGFNEQFF
size: .; J: TRBJ2-7; V: TRBV7-8; D: .; DNA: TGTGCCAGCTGCAGGTCGGCTATCTACGAGCAGTACTTC; CDR3: CASCRSAIYEQYF
size: few; J: TRBJ2-2; V: TRBV6-4; D: .; DNA: TGTGCCAGCAGTGACAGCGCCGCGGGGAGCACCGGGGAGCTGTTTTTT; CDR3: CASSDSAAGSTGELFF
size: few; J: TRBJ1-3; V: TRBV19; D: .; DNA: TGTGCCAGTTATAATTGGGGCGCGTCCTCTGGAAACACCATATATTTT; CDR3: CASYNWGASSGNTIYF
size: .; J: TRBJ1-3; V: TRBV5-1; D: TRBD1; DNA: TGCGCCAGCAGCTCGTCTCCTGACAGGGTATTCTCTGGAAACACCATATATTTT; CDR3: CASSSSPDRVFSGNTIYF
size: .; J: TRBJ2-5; V: TRBV11-2; D: .; DNA: TGTGCCAGCAGCTCCGGACAGAGCAACCAAGAGACCCAGTACTTC; CDR3: CASSSGQSNQETQYF
size: .; J: TRBJ2-1; V: TRBV5-1; D: TRBD2; DNA: TGCGCCAGCAGCTTGGGGTCGGCGGGAGTCAGCAATGAGCAGTTCTTC; CDR3: CASSLGSAGVSNEQFF
size: .; J: TRBJ2-1; V: TRBV7-3; D: TRBD2; DNA: TGTGCCAGCAGCGTACTAGCGGGCCCCGTCAATGAGCAGTTCTTC; CDR3: CASSVLAGPVNEQFF
size: few; J: TRBJ2-2; V: TRBV6-5; D: .; DNA: TGTGCCAGCAGCGCTAGCCCCTCCGACACCGGGGAGCTGTTTTTT; CDR3: CASSASPSDTGELFF
size: .; J: TRBJ1-2; V: TRBV27; D: .; DNA: TGTGCCAGCAGATTCGCAGGGTCTAACTATGGCTACACCTTC; CDR3: CASRFAGSNYGYTF
size: .; J: TRBJ2-1; V: TRBV10-1; D: TRBD1; DNA: TGCGCCAGCAGCCCCGACAGGGGCACCTACAATGAGCAGTTCTTC; CDR3: CASSPDRGTYNEQFF
size: .; J: TRBJ1-2; V: TRBV7-2; D: .; DNA: TGTGCCAGCAGCTTAGGCGGAGCTACTAACTATGGCTACACCTTC; CDR3: CASSLGGATNYGYTF
size: .; J: TRBJ1-6; V: TRBV7-2; D: .; DNA: TGTGCCAGCAGCTTAGCGTCGGGGGATTCACCCCTCCACTTT; CDR3: CASSLASGDSPLHF
size: few; J: TRBJ1-1; V: TRBV7-3; D: .; DNA: TGTGCCAGCAGCTTAAGTATGAACACTGAAGCTTTCTTT; CDR3: CASSLSMNTEAFF
size: .; J: TRBJ1-4; V: TRBV24-1; D: .; DNA: TGTGCCACCAGTGATTTCAGGACTAATGAAAAACTGTTTTTT; CDR3: CATSDFRTNEKLFF
size: .; J: TRBJ1-1; V: TRBV5-1; D: .; DNA: TGCGCCAGCAGGTTGGGGGCAAGGGGATTAACTGAAGCTTTCTTT; CDR3: CASRLGARGLTEAFF
size: .; J: TRBJ1-1; V: TRBV7-8; D: .; DNA: TGTGCCACCGGGGGGCTTGGCACTGAAGCTTTCTTT; CDR3: CATGGLGTEAFF
size: .; J: TRBJ2-3; V: TRBV6-6; D: .; DNA: TGTGCCAGCAGTTACAAACGGGTAATTAGCACAGATACGCAGTATTTT; CDR3: CASSYKRVISTDTQYF
size: once; J: TRBJ2-3; V: TRBV24-1; D: TRBD2; DNA: TGTGCCACCAGTGCTCCTCAGCGGGAGCCGGGAGATACGCAGTATTTT; CDR3: CATSAPQREPGDTQYF
size: .; J: TRBJ1-4; V: TRBV10-2; D: TRBD1; DNA: TGCGCCAGCAGTGATGGGGGGACAGGGAATGAAAAACTGTTTTTT; CDR3: CASSDGGTGNEKLFF